Sequencing of this T cell receptor beta chain was carried out in a study of T cell repertoires in aging, cancer and after chemotherapy. Study results and limitations: Across the chemotherapy interval, each cancer cohort showed higher median generation probability, suggesting thymic rebound.

This clonotype has just a few counts. Its target is unknown. Germline is not matched at one junction end, which may reflect a read error. Rearranged V-D-J TRB sequences were amplified with a mixed TRB-A/B primer pool. MiXCR was run by TCRdb on the multiplex PCR reads, yielding one entry per CDR3 protein. The sample lists approximately 10,000 distinct CDR3 sequences, roughly 30% occurring once. Germline V gives CDR1 MNHEY, CDR2 SVGAGI. The CDR3 is made up of 15 amino acids. Amplification of TCR beta used genomic DNA extracted from peripheral blood. The clonotype originates from a human donor in good health. The rearrangement joins TRBV6-5 to TRBJ2-3, with TRBD1 matching over 10 bases. Material for sequencing was blood. The CDR3 here is CASSPGQGLTDTQYF. The DNA of the CDR3 is TGCGCCAGCAGTCCGGGACAGGGGCTGACAGATACGCAGTATTTT.